This entry describes one TCR beta chain. What it recognizes is unknown. The sample comes from a study of T cell repertoires in cytomegalovirus infection. Findings and caveats of the study: Dominating the ex vivo response were HLA-C-restricted CMV-specific TCR beta clonotypes. Using cumulative public TCR beta family frequency, the authors identified those who carried CMV together with the relevant HLA.

Germline CDR1 and CDR2: SGHVS and FNYEAQ. The V gene end was trimmed by 3 bases and the J gene end by 6 bases; junction bases not matched to a gene: 4. The CDR3 runs to 14 residues. One entry per CDR3 protein results from TCRdb running MiXCR on the reads. The sample lists around 530,000 distinct CDR3 sequences, approximately 15% occurring once. This receptor was identified in a human donor in good health (CMV status not recorded). Some clones in this sample may be carry-over from other donors' samples. Sequenced input: CD8+ T cells from PBMCs. This chain joins TRBV7-6 and TRBJ2-7, with TRBD1 matching 11 bases. CDR3 amino acids: CASSLDRGLSEQYF. CDR3 in DNA: TGTGCCAGCAGCTTGGACAGGGGGCTCTCCGAGCAGTACTTC.